A single sample is the source of the 12 T cell receptor beta chains below, sequenced in a study of T-cell reconstitution after alpha-beta-depleted transplantation in children. Unique molecular identifiers were used to barcode this TCRbeta library. Via MiXCR, TCRdb re-called the PCR reads, giving one row per CDR3 protein. The table includes almost 500,000 distinct CDR3 sequences, around 12% detected once. This sample comprised PBMCs from the stem cell graft donor, obtained from the stem cell graft. The receptors were sampled from a human donor who donated a stem cell graft to a child with combined immunodeficiency.

The sample holds a few counts of this clonotype. V usage is TRBV20-1 and J usage is TRBJ2-1, with 9 bases aligning to TRBD2. The junction had 5 bases not matched to a gene; V was cut back by 7 bases and J by 4 bases. CDR3 length: 13 amino acids. CDR1 DFQATT and CDR2 SNEGSKA come from the germline V gene (reference sequence). CDR3 residues: CSVPTSGYNEQFF. Here the CDR3 DNA reads TGCAGTGTACCGACTAGCGGATACAATGAGCAGTTCTTC.

This clonotype was counted at least ten times. The V and J genes are TRBV12-3 or TRBV12-4 and TRBJ2-2; weak D call: TRBD2 (7 bases). Trimming removed 11 bases from V and 5 bases from J, with 18 bases in between. This CDR3 region has 14 residues. Here the CDR3 DNA reads TGTGCCGCCCTGTACGGGGGGCGAACCGGGGAGCTGTTTTTT. Translated: CAALYGGRTGELFF.

This clonotype was seen a few times. This chain joins TRBV12-3 or TRBV12-4 and TRBJ1-2; unclear D gene. The germline V and J ends were trimmed by 8 bases and 0 bases, with 16 bases remaining between them. The CDR3 is 15 residues long. CDR3: CASLSLDATNYGYTF. The CDR3 region has the DNA TGTGCCAGCCTCTCCCTCGACGCGACTAACTATGGCTACACCTTC.

This clonotype was detected only a few times. V gene TRBV13 combines with J gene TRBJ2-5, with a tentative D call TRBD2 (5 bases). CDR1 and CDR2 (germline): PRHDT, FYEKMQ (reference sequence). CDR3 size: 15 residues. V was pared by 1 base and J by 7 bases, with 16 bases between. For the CDR3, the DNA is TGTGCCAGCAGCTTAGTAGACGGAGCGGTTCGGACCCAGTACTTC. Translated, it gives CASSLVDGAVRTQYF.

In this sample, this clonotype turned up a few times. The chain has TRBV7-7 and TRBJ2-3, with a weak D call TRBD2 (5 bases). V lost 2 bases and J 3 bases, leaving 15 bases between the germline ends. Germline V CDR1 and CDR2: SSHAT, FNYEAQ (reference sequence). The CDR3 spans 16 residues. The CDR3 sequence: CASSLMLGGPTDTQYF. DNA for the CDR3: TGTGCCAGCAGCTTAATGTTGGGCGGGCCAACAGATACGCAGTATTTT.

In its sample, this clonotype was seen many times. The V gene is TRBV10-3, the J gene TRBJ2-2, with D possibly being TRBD1 (6 bases). Germline V gives CDR1 ENHRY, CDR2 SYGVKD. The ends were cut back, 2 bases at V and 4 bases at J, with 11 bases in the middle. This CDR3 is built from 15 residues. For the CDR3, the DNA is TGTGCCATCAGTGAGGGGCAGGGGACCACCGGGGAGCTGTTTTTT. Protein sequence: CAISEGQGTTGELFF.

This clonotype was found a few times. The chain is built from TRBV18 and TRBJ2-1; 9 bases map to TRBD1. The germline V gene encodes CDR1 KGHSH and CDR2 LQKENI. Trimming cost V 3 bases and J 6 bases; bases outside gene matches: 6. The CDR3 extends over 15 amino acids. The CDR3 sequence: CASSPGQGILNEQFF. CDR3 sequence (DNA): TGTGCCAGCTCACCGGGACAGGGAATCCTCAATGAGCAGTTCTTC.

This clonotype was counted many times. V is TRBV10-3 and J is TRBJ2-1, with D tentatively TRBD2 (6 bases). The germline V gene encodes CDR1 ENHRY and CDR2 SYGVKD. V shed 2 bases and J shed 2 bases, with 10 bases lying between them. There are 15 residues in the CDR3. The CDR3 nucleotides are TGTGCCATCAGTGAGCCGGGAGAGACCTACAATGAGCAGTTCTTC. This codes for CAISEPGETYNEQFF.

This clonotype was observed many times. The chain couples TRBV27 to TRBJ2-5, with D perhaps TRBD1 (6 bases). Germline V gene sequence: CDR1 MNHEY, CDR2 SMNVEV (reference sequence). Trimming stripped 3 bases from V and 2 bases from J, with 10 bases between. The CDR3 has 14 amino acids. The CDR3 is CASSLNRAQETQYF. The DNA for the CDR3 is TGTGCCAGCAGTTTGAACAGGGCTCAAGAGACCCAGTACTTC.

The gene calls are TRBV20-1 and TRBJ2-5; no clear D gene. V was clipped by 8 bases and J by 1 base, with 17 bases between them. The CDR3 consists of 14 residues. Germline CDR1 and CDR2: DFQATT and SNEGSKA (reference sequence). CDR3 protein: CSSPYDSLQETQYF. Here the CDR3 DNA reads TGCAGTTCACCGTATGATTCACTCCAAGAGACCCAGTACTTC.

This clonotype appeared a few times. CDR3 nucleotide sequence: TGTGCCAGCAGCGATAGACCGGGTCTGATTTATGGCTACACCTTC. Protein: CASSDRPGLIYGYTF. This chain uses TRBV4-2 with TRBJ1-2; D is unclear. Trimming removed 5 bases from V and 5 bases from J, with 18 bases in between. This CDR3 has 15 amino acids. Germline V gives CDR1 LGHNA, CDR2 YNFKEQ.

This clonotype came up a few times. The chain links TRBV3-1 to TRBJ2-5; a possible D gene is TRBD2 (5 bases). The CDR3 has 14 residues. Germline V gene data show CDR1 as LGHDT and CDR2 as YNNKEL (reference sequence). Between the trimmed V and J ends, which lost 4 bases and 4 bases, there was a span of 13 bases. The CDR3 sequence is CASSRDPEGETQYF. CDR3 in DNA: TGTGCCAGCAGCCGTGACCCCGAGGGAGAGACCCAGTACTTC.